This T cell receptor (beta chain) comes out of a study of cytomegalovirus exposure and HLA in healthy donors. Study-level findings and limits: A few chains linked to CMV were shown in vitro to be specific for CMV antigens.

As concerns this clone: The antigen remains unidentified.

In germline, CDR1 is SGHVS, CDR2 FQNEAQ. V lost 1 base and J 2 bases, leaving 12 bases between the germline ends. The CDR3 runs 15 residues. 60 Vbeta and 13 Jbeta primers were used in PCR. Sequencing used immunoSEQ multiplex PCR; TCRdb keeps in-frame clones, though not all of them. This sample has more than 65,000 clones, with over 75% found just once. The origin of this receptor is a female donor in good health and CMV-seronegative. The chain couples TRBV7-8 to TRBJ2-7; no firm D call. What was sequenced was PBMCs. The CDR3 nucleotides are TGTGCCAGCAGCTTAGATTGGGCAGTCCCCTACGAGCAGTACTTC. It specifies CASSLDWAVPYEQYF.